The 30 T cell receptor beta chains below were found in one sample sequenced in a study of post-analysis software for immune sequencing data. Study-wide results and limits: Patients had higher frequencies than controls of about five TRBV segments, including TRBV5-6, TRBV5-1 and TRBV20-1.

cDNA libraries for TCR beta contained unique molecular identifiers. Each CDR3 protein gets one entry after TCRdb re-called the PCR reads with MiXCR. The repertoire holds roughly 700,000 distinct CDR3 sequences, with roughly 30% as singletons. For these TCRs, the target antigens are not known. Sequencing input: blood. The receptors stem from a girl under 18 with multiple sclerosis.

This clonotype was detected a few times. The V and J genes are TRBV27 and TRBJ2-5; 10 bases line up with TRBD2. The CDR3 contains 17 residues. The V and J ends lost 4 bases and 4 bases, in that order; junction bases with no gene match: 12. Germline V gene lookup returns CDR1 MNHEY and CDR2 SMNVEV (reference sequence). The CDR3 sequence is CASSWPSGSQNRETQYF. CDR3 DNA: TGTGCCAGCAGTTGGCCTAGCGGGAGCCAGAACAGAGAGACCCAGTACTTC.

The chain joins TRBV11-2 to TRBJ1-2; D is undetermined. This CDR3 region has 13 residues. Germline CDR1 SGHAT, CDR2 FQNNGV. Trimming shortened V by 5 bases and J by 3 bases, and 10 bases separated the two germline ends. The CDR3 sequence is CASSPPADYGYTF. CDR3 bases: TGTGCCAGCAGCCCACCGGCAGACTATGGCTACACCTTC.

This clonotype was found a few times. This CDR3 reads CASSAGLPIYNEQFF. The DNA of the CDR3 is TGTGCCAGCAGCGCGGGACTCCCCATTTACAATGAGCAGTTCTTC. The chain uses TRBV9 and TRBJ2-1; D might be TRBD2 (6 bases). The CDR3 contains 15 residues. Germline CDR1 is SGDLS and CDR2 is YYNGEE. V was cut by 3 bases and J by 4 bases, with 14 bases left in between.

This clonotype was seen a few times. The J gene is TRBJ2-1, the V gene TRBV6-1, with D possibly TRBD1 on 6 matching bases. V dropped 5 bases and J dropped 7 bases, with 24 bases sitting between them. CDR1 is MNHNS and CDR2 is SASEGT in the germline V gene. The CDR3 length is 17 residues. CDR3 bases: TGTGCCAGCAGTCTATTGAGGACCGTGGAGAGGGGGAATGAGCAGTTCTTC. This translates into CASSLLRTVERGNEQFF.

The CDR3 coding sequence is TGCGCCAGCAGCCAAGATACAGGCCTACGTGAGACCCAGTTCTTC. This encodes CASSQDTGLRETQFF. The chain joins TRBV4-1 to TRBJ2-5; TRBD1 might be the D (5 bases). The tail of the sequence fits TRBJ2-1 better, so the J call may be wrong. Germline CDR1 and CDR2: MGHRA and YSYEKL. CDR3 length equals 15 residues.

The chain is built from TRBV6-1 and TRBJ1-4, with 7 bases fitting TRBD1. The V segment lost 2 bases and the J segment 3 bases; nucleotides outside the gene matches: 3. Germline V gene lookup returns CDR1 MNHNS and CDR2 SASEGT. This CDR3 has 15 residues. CDR3 nucleotides: TGTGCCAGCAGTGAAAACCAGGGGGCTAATGAAAAACTGTTTTTT. The encoded protein is CASSENQGANEKLFF.

This clonotype appeared a few times. The V call is TRBV12-3 or TRBV12-4, the J call TRBJ2-1; weak D call: TRBD2 (6 bases). The length of the CDR3 is 15 residues. V lost 2 bases and J lost 2, with 10 bases in between. CDR3 DNA sequence: TGTGCCAGCAGTTTATCGGGGGTTCCCTACAATGAGCAGTTCTTC. It yields the protein CASSLSGVPYNEQFF.

The chain carries TRBV7-2 and TRBJ2-7; a possible D gene is TRBD1 (6 bases). Trimming stripped 4 bases from V and 5 bases from J, with 18 bases between. The germline CDR1 and CDR2 sequences are SGHTA and FQGNSA. This CDR3 contains 15 residues. CDR3 bases: TGTGCCAGCAGCTCCGAACAGGGCTTTTCCCACGAGCAGTACTTC. This codes for CASSSEQGFSHEQYF.

The chain couples TRBV11-2 to TRBJ1-4; D might be TRBD1 (5 bases). V was cut by 4 bases and J by 8 bases, with 14 bases left in between. The germline V gene has CDR1 SGHAT and CDR2 FQNNGV. There are 14 residues in the CDR3. CDR3 protein: CASSSRALKEKLFF. CDR3 bases: TGTGCCAGCAGCTCCAGGGCGTTAAAGGAAAAACTGTTTTTT.

The rearrangement joins TRBV5-1 to TRBJ1-1; 8 nucleotides align to TRBD1. The CDR3 is made up of 16 amino acids. The V gene's germline CDR1 is SGHRS and CDR2 YFSETQ. V was pared by 4 bases and J by 4 bases, with 12 bases of the junction left unmatched. The CDR3 bases are TGCGCCAGCAGCGAGAAACGGACAGGGATTCGCACTGAAGCTTTCTTT. Translation gives CASSEKRTGIRTEAFF.

In this sample, this clonotype turned up once. This chain uses TRBV12-3 or TRBV12-4 with TRBJ1-4, with TRBD1 identical over 7 bases. J gave up 7 bases and V 6 bases, and 11 bases lay outside the gene matches. This CDR3 comprises 15 residues. In DNA, the CDR3 is TGTGCCAGCAGGTCCAACAGGGGAGCGGGTGAAAAACTGTTTTTT. Translated: CASRSNRGAGEKLFF.

This clonotype was detected only a few times. The chain joins TRBV5-6 to TRBJ1-5, with no clear D. Per the germline V gene, CDR1 is SGHDT and CDR2 is YYEEEE. The V end was cut by 2 bases, the J end by 0 bases, with 9 bases between. This CDR3 spans 15 amino acids. The CDR3 protein is CASSFRSSSNQPQHF. In DNA, the CDR3 is TGTGCCAGCAGCTTTCGATCCAGTAGCAATCAGCCCCAGCATTTT.

The rearrangement uses TRBV13 and TRBJ2-5; unclear D gene. The CDR3 runs 14 residues. V was clipped by 5 bases and J by 2 bases, with 12 bases between them. CDR1 is PRHDT and CDR2 is FYEKMQ in the germline V gene (reference sequence). CDR3 DNA: TGTGCCAGCAGCACCCGGGCTTTACAAGAGACCCAGTACTTC. Translation gives CASSTRALQETQYF.

This clonotype was recorded a few times. The chain uses TRBV7-8 and TRBJ2-7; 8 nucleotides agree with TRBD2. This CDR3 region has 12 residues. The V gene's germline CDR1 is SGHVS and CDR2 FQNEAQ. V dropped 11 bases and J dropped 2; count of bases not matched to a gene: 5. Here the CDR3 reads CACGGSTYEQYF. In nucleotides, the CDR3 is TGTGCCTGCGGGGGGTCCACCTACGAGCAGTACTTC.

This clonotype was picked up a small number of times. The chain links TRBV28 to TRBJ2-5; 11 nucleotides agree with TRBD2. V dropped 11 bases and J dropped 11; count of bases not matched to a gene: 16. Germline V CDR1 and CDR2: MDHEN, SYDVKM. The CDR3 runs to 14 residues. The CDR3 sequence: CAASGTSGPYAQYF. CDR3 DNA: TGTGCCGCCTCCGGGACTAGCGGACCCTACGCGCAGTACTTC.

On this clonotype itself: One junction end does not reproduce the germline sequence, and a read error may be involved. J is TRBJ1-1 and V is TRBV3-1; no clear D. This CDR3 has 15 residues. Germline V lookup: CDR1 LGHDT, CDR2 YNNKEL (reference sequence). The CDR3 DNA is TGTGTCAGCAGCCAAAGGATCACCTGGGGAACTGAAGCTTTCTTT. The encoded protein is CVSSQRITWGTEAFF.

This clonotype was observed a few times. The chain employs TRBV27 and TRBJ2-7; D is undetermined. V was clipped by 5 bases and J by 0 bases, with 11 bases between them. Germline V gene sequence: CDR1 MNHEY, CDR2 SMNVEV (reference sequence). This CDR3 is built from 14 residues. The DNA for the CDR3 is TGTGCCAGCAGTCCCCAACCCCGCTCCTACGAGCAGTACTTC. Protein: CASSPQPRSYEQYF.

This clonotype was detected a few times. The genes are TRBV7-2 and TRBJ1-1; D gene unclear. Looked up from germline, CDR1 is SGHTA and CDR2 is FQGNSA. CDR3 length equals 11 residues. V gave up 2 bases and J gave up 6 bases, with 4 bases separating them. Here the CDR3 reads CASSLIPEAFF. CDR3 in DNA: TGTGCCAGCAGCTTAATCCCTGAAGCTTTCTTT.

The V call is TRBV4-1, the J call TRBJ1-1; D remains ambiguous. Trimming left V 3 bases short and J 7 bases short, with 21 bases between. CDR1 is MGHRA, CDR2 YSYEKL, per germline. CDR3 size: 16 residues. Written as DNA, the CDR3 is TGCGCCAGCAGCCAGGATTCCACCGGGGTAAAGAGTGAAGCTTTCTTT. Its translation: CASSQDSTGVKSEAFF.

J is TRBJ1-5 and V is TRBV13, with TRBD1 matching over 8 bases. Germline-derived CDR1 and CDR2 are PRHDT and FYEKMQ (reference sequence). Trimming cost V 3 bases and J 9 bases; bases outside gene matches: 7. This CDR3 is built from 14 residues. CDR3 residues: CASSLGQAPGPQHF. The CDR3 bases are TGTGCCAGCAGCTTGGGACAGGCACCAGGGCCCCAGCATTTT. Full variable domain (outside the CDR3, taken from reference TRBV13 and TRBJ1-5): AAGVIQSPRHLIKEKRETATLKCYPIPRHDTVYWYQQGPGQDPQFLISFYEKMQSDKGSIPDRFSAQQFSDYHSELNMSSLELGDSALYFCASSLGQAPGPQHFGDGTRLSIL.

This clonotype was seen only a few times. The gene calls are TRBV7-2 and TRBJ2-3; D possibly corresponds to TRBD1 (6 bases). The V end lost 8 bases, the J end lost 6 bases, and 18 bases lay between the germline ends. CDR1 and CDR2 (germline): SGHTA, FQGNSA. The CDR3 loop spans 14 amino acids. CDR3 sequence reads: CASLTSGARDTQYF. In DNA form, the CDR3 reads TGTGCCAGCCTAACTTCAGGGGCGCGGGATACGCAGTATTTT.

This clonotype has just a few counts. The chain is built from TRBV7-9 and TRBJ2-5; weak D call: TRBD1 (5 bases). The end of the DNA is better explained by TRBJ2-7, so the J call may be wrong. The CDR3 consists of 14 residues. Germline V gene sequence: CDR1 SEHNR, CDR2 FQNEAQ (reference sequence). CDR3 coding DNA: TGTGCCAGCAGCTTCCAGGGTTACTCCTACGAGCAGTACTTC. It is translated as CASSFQGYSYEQYF.

The chain carries TRBV20-1 and TRBJ2-7; 12 nucleotides agree with TRBD2. CDR3 size: 14 residues. Germline assignment: CDR1 DFQATT and CDR2 SNEGSKA (reference sequence). Trimming removed 3 bases from V and 3 bases from J; junction bases left unmatched: 3. The CDR3 nucleotides read TGCAGTGCTAGTCCGGGACTAGCGGGCTACGAGCAGTACTTC. Translating it yields CSASPGLAGYEQYF.

Points on this clonotype: Sequence at one end of the junction differs from germline and may be a read error. The chain joins TRBV7-7 to TRBJ1-1; the D is unclear. CDR1 and CDR2 from the germline V gene are SSHAT and FNYEAQ (reference sequence). This CDR3 is 13 amino acids long. In DNA form, the CDR3 reads TGTGCTAGCAGCTCCAAGTTGAACACTGAAGCTTTCTTT. Amino acids: CASSSKLNTEAFF.

This clonotype was detected a few times. V is TRBV14 and J is TRBJ1-2; a possible D gene is TRBD1 (5 bases). CDR1 is SGHDN, CDR2 FVKESK, per germline. The CDR3 sequence is 15 residues long. The V end lost 4 bases, the J end lost 7 bases, and 19 bases lay between the germline ends. This CDR3 is CASSPPGTRPFGYTF. Here the CDR3 DNA reads TGTGCCAGCAGCCCGCCCGGGACGCGCCCATTTGGCTACACCTTC.

Ten or more counts support this clonotype. This chain links TRBV4-3 with TRBJ2-3, with 13 positions matching TRBD2. The germline V gene encodes CDR1 LGHNA and CDR2 YSLEER. The CDR3 has 15 amino acids. After removal of 2 bases from V and 10 bases from J, the junction contained 6 bases not matched to a gene. CDR3 nucleotides: TGCGCCAGCAGCCAAACCGGGACTAGCGGGACTGCGCAGTATTTT. Protein product: CASSQTGTSGTAQYF.

This clonotype was detected only a few times. J is TRBJ2-3 and V is TRBV20-1; the match to TRBD1 covers 10 bases. From germline, CDR1 is DFQATT and CDR2 SNEGSKA (reference sequence). The J segment lost 0 bases and the V segment lost 5 bases, leaving 11 bases of the junction unmatched. CDR3 size: 17 residues. CDR3 sequence: CSASGTGVFFSTDTQYF. Here the CDR3 DNA reads TGCAGTGCTTCCGGGACAGGGGTGTTTTTCAGCACAGATACGCAGTATTTT.

The rearrangement joins TRBV20-1 to TRBJ2-3; TRBD1 aligns across 8 bases. V lost 5 bases to trimming and J lost 1 base; unmatched junction nucleotides: 5. Germline V gene sequence: CDR1 DFQATT, CDR2 SNEGSKA (reference sequence). This CDR3 has 14 residues. Here the CDR3 DNA reads TGCAGTGCTCGGACAGGGCGCGGCACAGATACGCAGTATTTT. Translated, it gives CSARTGRGTDTQYF.

The V and J genes are TRBV5-1 and TRBJ1-2; D is uncertain. This CDR3 is built from 12 residues. V was pared by 0 bases and J by 4 bases, with 4 bases between. Germline CDR1 SGHRS, CDR2 YFSETQ. The CDR3 sequence: CASSLETYGYTF. The DNA for the CDR3 is TGCGCCAGCAGCTTGGAAACCTATGGCTACACCTTC.

This chain links TRBV5-1 with TRBJ2-5; 8 bases match TRBD2. Matching the DNA end better, TRBJ2-7 makes the J call doubtful. The CDR3 sequence is 15 residues long. CDR1 and CDR2 (germline): SGHRS, YFSETQ. The CDR3 nucleotides read TGCGCCAGCAGCTTTCAGAGCGGGAGTATCGACGAGCAGTACTTC. This gives the protein CASSFQSGSIDEQYF.